This is a list of T cell receptor beta chains from one sample in a study of identical twins. TCRdb passed the 5' RACE reads through MiXCR, listing each CDR3 protein once. The sample has about 570,000 distinct CDR3 sequences, nearly 10% seen once. The same data also went into a second study, on yellow fever vaccine responses in identical twins.

The sequenced sample was PBMCs. The receptors were gathered from a young woman in good health. The CDR3 runs from the conserved cysteine through the conserved F or W. The order of the fields is clone size, D gene, V gene, J gene, CDR3 DNA, CDR3 protein. A D gene is named only where the DNA matches it firmly. Some rows mark clone size as missing; the rest say once, few, many or name a class of expanded clone.

abundance: -; d_gene: TRBD2; v_gene: TRBV20-1; j_gene: TRBJ2-3; CDR3nt: TGCAGTGCTAGTAGACTAGCGGGGGGGCCAGATACGCAGTATTTT; CDR3aa: CSASRLAGGPDTQYF
abundance: few; d_gene: -; v_gene: TRBV30; j_gene: TRBJ1-4; CDR3nt: TGTGCCTGGAGTGGTCGGACTAATGAAAAACTGTTTTTT; CDR3aa: CAWSGRTNEKLFF
abundance: -; d_gene: -; v_gene: TRBV7-9; j_gene: TRBJ2-3; CDR3nt: TGTGCCAGCAGCTACCCTCAGGGGATCGCTACGCAGTATTTT; CDR3aa: CASSYPQGIATQYF
abundance: few; d_gene: TRBD2; v_gene: TRBV20-1; j_gene: TRBJ2-3; CDR3nt: TGCAGTGCTAGAGATGAGTCTGGACTAGCGGGAGTTCCAGATACGCAGTATTTT; CDR3aa: CSARDESGLAGVPDTQYF
abundance: many; d_gene: -; v_gene: TRBV7-6; j_gene: TRBJ2-2; CDR3nt: TGTGCCAGCAGCTTAGGGACAGCCTATTACACCGGGGAGCTGTTTTTT; CDR3aa: CASSLGTAYYTGELFF
abundance: -; d_gene: TRBD2; v_gene: TRBV29-1; j_gene: TRBJ2-7; CDR3nt: TGCAGCGTCCTACTAGCGGGGGGGGAGCAGTACTTC; CDR3aa: CSVLLAGGEQYF
abundance: many; d_gene: -; v_gene: TRBV18; j_gene: TRBJ1-1; CDR3nt: TGTGCCAGCAGCCCCGGACAGAACACTGAAGCTTTCTTT; CDR3aa: CASSPGQNTEAFF
abundance: -; d_gene: TRBD1; v_gene: TRBV7-3; j_gene: TRBJ2-7; CDR3nt: TGTGCCAGCAGCTTAGGCCGGACAGGTTTTGTCTACGAGCAGTACTTC; CDR3aa: CASSLGRTGFVYEQYF
abundance: many; d_gene: -; v_gene: TRBV27; j_gene: TRBJ2-7; CDR3nt: TGTGCCAGCAGACGGGATTGGCAGGGCTCCTACGAGCAGTACTTC; CDR3aa: CASRRDWQGSYEQYF
abundance: -; d_gene: TRBD2; v_gene: TRBV11-2; j_gene: TRBJ2-1; CDR3nt: TGTGCCAGCAGCGCCGGGACTAGCGGGACCCTAAGCTCCTACAATGAGCAGTTCTTC; CDR3aa: CASSAGTSGTLSSYNEQFF
abundance: few; d_gene: TRBD2; v_gene: TRBV5-6; j_gene: TRBJ2-5; CDR3nt: TGTGCCAGCAACCCATCTAGCGGGGGGTCCTGGGAGACCCAGTACTTC; CDR3aa: CASNPSSGGSWETQYF
abundance: many; d_gene: -; v_gene: TRBV7-9; j_gene: TRBJ2-3; CDR3nt: TGTGCCAGCACCCAAAACGGGGAGAGCACAGATACGCAGTATTTT; CDR3aa: CASTQNGESTDTQYF
abundance: many; d_gene: -; v_gene: TRBV3-1; j_gene: TRBJ2-7; CDR3nt: TGTGCCAGCAGCCAGAAATTGGACAGCTTCTACGAGCAGTACTTC; CDR3aa: CASSQKLDSFYEQYF
abundance: -; d_gene: TRBD1; v_gene: TRBV4-3; j_gene: TRBJ2-7; CDR3nt: TGCGCCAGCAGCCAAGTGTGGACAGGGGGCCGCTACGAGCAGTACTTC; CDR3aa: CASSQVWTGGRYEQYF
abundance: many; d_gene: -; v_gene: TRBV5-1; j_gene: TRBJ2-3; CDR3nt: TGCGCCAGCAGCTATACGATGTCCAGGGGACAAGGCGGCACAGATACGCAGTATTTT; CDR3aa: CASSYTMSRGQGGTDTQYF
abundance: few; d_gene: TRBD1; v_gene: TRBV12-3/TRBV12-4; j_gene: TRBJ2-2; CDR3nt: TGTGCCAGCAGGCCGGGACAGGGGGCTTTCGGGGAGCTGTTTTTT; CDR3aa: CASRPGQGAFGELFF
abundance: few; d_gene: TRBD2; v_gene: TRBV20-1; j_gene: TRBJ2-1; CDR3nt: TGCAGTGCGCTACTAGCGGGAGCCTACAATGAGCAGTTCTTC; CDR3aa: CSALLAGAYNEQFF
abundance: many; d_gene: -; v_gene: TRBV6-6; j_gene: TRBJ1-2; CDR3nt: TGTGCCAGCAGTACACAGGGTTATGGCTACACCTTC; CDR3aa: CASSTQGYGYTF
abundance: few; d_gene: TRBD2; v_gene: TRBV27; j_gene: TRBJ2-3; CDR3nt: TGTGCCAGCAGTGAACCGGGACTAGCGGGAGAGTTTACGCAGTATTTT; CDR3aa: CASSEPGLAGEFTQYF
abundance: many; d_gene: -; v_gene: TRBV9; j_gene: TRBJ2-2; CDR3nt: TGTGCCAGCAGCGTAGTTTCGTCCGGGGAGCTGTTTTTT; CDR3aa: CASSVVSSGELFF
abundance: few; d_gene: TRBD2; v_gene: TRBV29-1; j_gene: TRBJ2-5; CDR3nt: TGCAGCGTTGAAGATCTAAGACTAGCGGGGGCCGGGGAGACCCAGTACTTC; CDR3aa: CSVEDLRLAGAGETQYF
abundance: few; d_gene: TRBD2; v_gene: TRBV5-1; j_gene: TRBJ2-1; CDR3nt: TGCGCCAGCAGCTTGGGCGGGGAGGGCTACAATGAGCAGTTCTTC; CDR3aa: CASSLGGEGYNEQFF
abundance: few; d_gene: TRBD2; v_gene: TRBV12-3/TRBV12-4; j_gene: TRBJ2-1; CDR3nt: TGTGCCAGCAGTCGGGGAGAGGGGTTGGCCGGGAGGGTCTACAATGAGCAGTTCTTC; CDR3aa: CASSRGEGLAGRVYNEQFF
abundance: many; d_gene: -; v_gene: TRBV6-2/TRBV6-3; j_gene: TRBJ2-7; CDR3nt: TGTGCCAGGACCACGGGCGCGTACGAGCAGTACTTC; CDR3aa: CARTTGAYEQYF
abundance: many; d_gene: -; v_gene: TRBV6-2/TRBV6-3; j_gene: TRBJ2-1; CDR3nt: TGTGCCAGTCGGAGGAGCAATGAGCAGTTCTTC; CDR3aa: CASRRSNEQFF
abundance: -; d_gene: -; v_gene: TRBV18; j_gene: TRBJ2-5; CDR3nt: TGTGCCAGCTTGCGGGGACAAGAGACCCAGTACTTC; CDR3aa: CASLRGQETQYF
abundance: many; d_gene: -; v_gene: TRBV6-1; j_gene: TRBJ2-7; CDR3nt: TGTGCCAGCAGCCCCTTATGGGGAGGCTACGAGCAGTACTTC; CDR3aa: CASSPLWGGYEQYF
abundance: many; d_gene: TRBD2; v_gene: TRBV11-1; j_gene: TRBJ2-1; CDR3nt: TGTGCCAGCAGCTTAGCCGGGACTAGCGGGATGGGGATTCCCTACAATGAGCAGTTCTTC; CDR3aa: CASSLAGTSGMGIPYNEQFF
abundance: few; d_gene: TRBD1; v_gene: TRBV7-2; j_gene: TRBJ2-7; CDR3nt: TGTGCCAGCAGCTTAGGGGGGACAGGGGCATTAGAGCAGTACTTC; CDR3aa: CASSLGGTGALEQYF
abundance: many; d_gene: -; v_gene: TRBV5-6; j_gene: TRBJ2-2; CDR3nt: TGTGCCAGCAGCCCCAACGGGACGCCCAACACCGGGGAGCTGTTTTTT; CDR3aa: CASSPNGTPNTGELFF
abundance: few; d_gene: -; v_gene: TRBV2; j_gene: TRBJ2-3; CDR3nt: TGTGCCAGCAGTGAAGCATTAAGGCGGATTAGCACAGATACGCAGTATTTT; CDR3aa: CASSEALRRISTDTQYF
abundance: many; d_gene: TRBD2; v_gene: TRBV6-5; j_gene: TRBJ2-1; CDR3nt: TGTGCCAGCAGTTACTCGGGACCGGGAGGGGGGATAAATGAGCAGTTCTTC; CDR3aa: CASSYSGPGGGINEQFF
abundance: -; d_gene: -; v_gene: TRBV2; j_gene: TRBJ1-6; CDR3nt: TGTGCCAGCAGTGAGCAGGGGCCAGAATCACCCCTCCACTTT; CDR3aa: CASSEQGPESPLHF
abundance: few; d_gene: TRBD2; v_gene: TRBV5-1; j_gene: TRBJ2-3; CDR3nt: TGCGCCAGCGGCATGGGACTAGCGGAAAGCACAGATACGCAGTATTTT; CDR3aa: CASGMGLAESTDTQYF
abundance: few; d_gene: TRBD2; v_gene: TRBV10-3; j_gene: TRBJ2-1; CDR3nt: TGTGCCAGTCTAGCGGGGGGGTCCAGCTCCTACAATGAGCAGTTCTTC; CDR3aa: CASLAGGSSSYNEQFF
abundance: -; d_gene: TRBD1; v_gene: TRBV10-3; j_gene: TRBJ2-3; CDR3nt: TGTGCCATCAGAGCTACCCCGGGACAGAGCACAGATACGCAGTATTTT; CDR3aa: CAIRATPGQSTDTQYF
abundance: -; d_gene: -; v_gene: TRBV24-1; j_gene: TRBJ2-3; CDR3nt: TGTGCCACCAGTGATTCCCGATTTGATACGCAGTATTTT; CDR3aa: CATSDSRFDTQYF
abundance: many; d_gene: -; v_gene: TRBV10-3; j_gene: TRBJ1-1; CDR3nt: TGTGCCATCTCGGAAGGGGGGACTGAAGCTTTCTTT; CDR3aa: CAISEGGTEAFF
abundance: -; d_gene: -; v_gene: TRBV6-2/TRBV6-3; j_gene: TRBJ2-1; CDR3nt: TGTGCCAGCAGTTACTCAGGGTACAATGGGCAGTTCTTC; CDR3aa: CASSYSGYNGQFF
abundance: few; d_gene: TRBD1; v_gene: TRBV12-3/TRBV12-4; j_gene: TRBJ1-5; CDR3nt: TGTGCCAGCAGTTCGAACAGGGGTGGGAGCAATCAGCCCCAGCATTTT; CDR3aa: CASSSNRGGSNQPQHF
abundance: -; d_gene: -; v_gene: TRBV4-3; j_gene: TRBJ2-7; CDR3nt: TGCGCCAGCAGCCAAGATCCCGGGCAGGGGGGGTCCTACGAGCAGTACTTC; CDR3aa: CASSQDPGQGGSYEQYF
abundance: few; d_gene: TRBD2; v_gene: TRBV20-1; j_gene: TRBJ2-3; CDR3nt: TGCAGTGCTAGGGACCCAGCGGGGGACGGCACAGATACGCAGTATTTT; CDR3aa: CSARDPAGDGTDTQYF
abundance: -; d_gene: -; v_gene: TRBV5-1; j_gene: TRBJ2-3; CDR3nt: TGCGCCAGCAGCCCCGGAGGGGGGGGTGCAGATACGCAGTATTTT; CDR3aa: CASSPGGGGADTQYF
abundance: few; d_gene: TRBD2; v_gene: TRBV7-9; j_gene: TRBJ2-7; CDR3nt: TGTGCCAGCAGCTCATACACACTTAGCGGGATAAGTAACGAGCAGTACTTC; CDR3aa: CASSSYTLSGISNEQYF
abundance: -; d_gene: TRBD2; v_gene: TRBV23-1; j_gene: TRBJ2-4; CDR3nt: TGCGCCAGCAGTCATGGTTTCAAGGGGAGGGACATTCAGTACTTC; CDR3aa: CASSHGFKGRDIQYF
abundance: few; d_gene: TRBD2; v_gene: TRBV7-3; j_gene: TRBJ2-1; CDR3nt: TGTGCCAGCAGCTTAGGGCGGGAGGCCTACAATGAGCAGTTCTTC; CDR3aa: CASSLGREAYNEQFF